Listed here is a single T cell receptor beta chain. These data belong to a study of blood T cell repertoires in COVID-19. At the level of the study: The analysed material was cDNA or gDNA that came from T cells, B-cell-depleted T cells, or PBMCs.

As originally analysed: Estimation of nucleated cell counts relied on the amplification of reference gene primers. The method was immunoSEQ multiplex PCR; TCRdb's version includes in-frame clones alone and lacks a portion of them. The V and J calls and clone size are taken from that table; D and trimming were inferred from the DNA. The sample lists 250,000 to 300,000 clones, just over 90% occurring once. Germline CDR1 SEHNR, CDR2 FQNEAQ (reference sequence). The CDR3 has 16 residues. Trimming removed 5 bases at V and 1 base at J, with 18 bases between. The genes are TRBV7-9 and TRBJ2-7, with no clear D. Material for sequencing was PBMCs or T cells enriched from blood (not recorded which). The source of this sequence is a woman aged 35 to 49 with acute COVID-19. CDR3 nucleotide sequence: TGTGCCAGCAGCCCCCCCGACTCCTTACATTCCTACGAGCAGTACTTC. This sequence encodes CASSPPDSLHSYEQYF.